This T cell receptor (beta chain) was profiled in a study of blood T cell repertoires in COVID-19. Study as a whole: Sites across the United States, Italy and Spain contributed samples from acute and convalescent COVID-19. PBMCs, B-cell-depleted T cells, or T cells were the source of the cDNA or gDNA that made up the material.

Germline CDR1 is SEHNR and CDR2 is FQNEAQ (reference sequence). This CDR3 contains 14 residues. The V gene lost 5 bases and the J gene lost 2 bases, with 12 bases spanning the gap. Original handling: Using reference gene primer amplification, nucleated cell counts were estimated. Assay used: immunoSEQ multiplex PCR; TCRdb lists only in-frame clones, some missing. V and J calls and clone size follow that table, whereas D and trimming were derived from the DNA. The sample includes about 90,000 clones, approximately 92% of them seen just once. Specimen: peripheral blood. This TCR was sampled from a woman aged 55-70 years with active COVID-19. The chain combines TRBV7-9 with TRBJ2-5; D is possibly TRBD1 (6 bases). The CDR3 sequence is CASSRDTLQETQYF. CDR3 sequence (DNA): TGTGCCAGCAGCCGGGACACCTTACAAGAGACCCAGTACTTC.